Sequencing of this TCR beta chain was carried out in a study of OX40 agonist ivuxolimab in advanced cancers. Concerning the study at large: Ivuxolimab, which targeted the costimulatory receptor OX40 (CD134), was an agonistic, fully human IgG2 monoclonal antibody. Intravenous ivuxolimab was administered to patients every 2 weeks at six dose levels: 0.01, 0.1, 0.3, 1.5, 3 and 10 mg/kg. Among the roughly 54 dose-escalation patients, around 19 had hepatocellular carcinoma, about 15 melanoma, 9 renal cell carcinoma and 9 head and neck cancer. The dose-escalation cohort was 82.7% male with a mean age of roughly 62 years, ranging from about 23 to 85. Patients were allowed to have had prior anti-PD-1, anti-PD-L1 or anti-CTLA-4 therapy, and around 43% of the dose-escalation patients had been treated with checkpoint inhibitors. Partial responses occurred in three dose-escalation patients: two with cutaneous melanoma and one with hepatocellular carcinoma. Peripheral TCRbeta sequencing aimed to test whether ivuxolimab altered TCR sequence diversity and caused clonal T-cell expansion. The paper reports the monotherapy dose-escalation portion (N ≈ 50 patients) of the phase I ivuxolimab trial. Paper-wide results and their limitations: In partial responders in the 0.1-3.0 mg/kg groups, normalized peripheral clonal expansion was found to be among the lowest, especially among CD8+ T cells. Which antigens the clonally expanded peripheral T cells were specific for was not determined. On average, CD8+ T cells showed more expanded clones than CD4+ T cells after ivuxolimab. Low levels of normalized T-cell clonal expansion were also seen in some patients who did not respond. Clonal expansion of both CD4+ and CD8+ blood T cells was observed from baseline to week 6 at doses 0.1 to 3.0 mg/kg.

Genomic DNA was extracted from sorted cells for sequencing of the TCRbeta CDR3 region. TCRbeta CDR3 regions were sequenced using the immunoSEQ Assay. What TCRdb holds here is the immuneACCESS table cut down to in-frame rearrangements. Part of the clones is not present; checked against another copy, under half of the missing clones reflect an unresolved V gene, and the others are unexplained. The sample has approximately 69,000 clones on record, 94% of them singletons. The leading ten clones occupy around 16% of the sample. The trial excluded patients who had a history of autoimmune disease or were on systemic immunosuppression. Peripheral blood for TCR sequencing was drawn from every dose cohort at baseline, at cycle 4 day 1 and at cycle 7 day 1. The samples were taken from a phase I, first-in-human, multicenter, open-label dose-escalation trial of ivuxolimab. Adults with locally advanced or metastatic melanoma, renal cell, hepatocellular, or head and neck squamous cell carcinoma were enrolled in the trial. Before TCR sequencing, CD4+ and CD8+ T cells were separately sorted from peripheral blood.

About this clone itself: Its antigen is not yet known. No per-base quality is available; no much larger clone lies one base away.

The CDR3, cysteine through phenylalanine, is 17 amino acids long. Here the CDR3 DNA is all that survives: 51 bases in frame from base 1. Clipping removes 4 bases from V and 7 bases from J, with 13 as the unmatched junction base count. Via the germline V gene, CDR1 is SGHDT and CDR2 YYEEEE. Sequencing was performed on CD4+ or CD8+ T cells sorted from blood, taken in a trial of the OX40 agonist ivuxolimab. The sequence derives from an adult with an advanced solid tumor such as melanoma, head and neck, liver or kidney cancer. This chain is built from TRBV5-6 and TRBJ2-1; 11 central nucleotides agree with TRBD2. The CDR3 protein sequence reads: CASSRSLWTSGSNEQFF. The DNA sequence follows: TGTGCCAGCAGCCGCTCTCTATGGACTAGCGGGTCGAATGAGCAGTTCTTC.